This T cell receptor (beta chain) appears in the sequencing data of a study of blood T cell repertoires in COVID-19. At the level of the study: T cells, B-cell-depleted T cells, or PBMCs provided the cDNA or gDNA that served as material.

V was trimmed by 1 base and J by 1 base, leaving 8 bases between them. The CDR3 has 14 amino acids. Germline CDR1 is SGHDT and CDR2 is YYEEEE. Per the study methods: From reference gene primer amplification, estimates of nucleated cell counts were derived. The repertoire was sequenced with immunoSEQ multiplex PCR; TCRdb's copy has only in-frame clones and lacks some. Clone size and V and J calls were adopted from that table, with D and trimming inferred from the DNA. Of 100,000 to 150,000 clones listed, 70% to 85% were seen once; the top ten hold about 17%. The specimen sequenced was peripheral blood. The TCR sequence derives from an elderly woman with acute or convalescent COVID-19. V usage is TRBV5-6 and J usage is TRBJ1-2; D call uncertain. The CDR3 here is CASSLSRVNYGYTF. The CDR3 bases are TGTGCCAGCAGCTTGAGCCGGGTTAACTATGGCTACACCTTC.